One and the same sample provided the 15 T cell receptor beta chains below, sequenced in a study of cytomegalovirus exposure and HLA in healthy donors. Amplification used 60 Vbeta primers and 13 Jbeta primers. The assay was immunoSEQ multiplex PCR, and TCRdb's table has in-frame clones only and misses some. The sample contains more than 120,000 clones, approximately 79% of which appear only once. Sequencing was carried out using PBMCs. These TCRs come from a woman aged 25 to 39 in good health and CMV-seronegative.

The chain joins TRBV5-1 to TRBJ2-7; unclear D gene. Trimming pared 2 bases from V and 2 bases from J, leaving 8 bases between. The CDR3 consists of 13 residues. Germline lookup yields CDR1 SGHRS and CDR2 YFSETQ. The CDR3 bases are TGCGCCAGCAGCTTAAACAGTCCCTACGAGCAGTACTTC. This translates into CASSLNSPYEQYF.

This rearrangement joins TRBV6-1 to TRBJ1-2, with D possibly TRBD1 on 6 matching bases. This CDR3 comprises 14 residues. V shed 3 bases and J shed 5 bases, with 13 bases lying between them. Germline CDR1 is MNHNS and CDR2 is SASEGT. The CDR3 DNA reads as TGTGCCAGCAGTGAGGACGGACAGTTTTATGGCTACACCTTC. This translates into CASSEDGQFYGYTF.

The genes are TRBV18 and TRBJ2-5, with TRBD1 matching 7 bases. Germline trimming cut 2 bases from V and 0 bases from J; bases unmatched to any gene: 0. The CDR3 totals 14 residues. Germline loops: CDR1 KGHSH, CDR2 LQKENI. The CDR3 loop reads CASSPGQDQETQYF. The CDR3 nucleotides read TGTGCCAGCTCACCAGGACAGGACCAAGAGACCCAGTACTTC.

V and J are TRBV6-5 and TRBJ2-1, with 10 bases fitting TRBD2. The CDR3 has 15 amino acids. The J segment lost 10 bases and the V segment lost 6 bases, leaving 12 bases of the junction unmatched. Germline V gene lookup returns CDR1 MNHEY and CDR2 SVGAGI. The CDR3 DNA sequence: TGTGCCAGCAGGACTTGGACTAGCGGAACCTACGAGCAGTTCTTC. This codes for CASRTWTSGTYEQFF.

The J gene is TRBJ2-1, the V gene TRBV2; 8 nucleotides match TRBD2. With 5 bases clipped from V and 0 bases from J, the junction kept 9 bases outside the gene matches. Germline CDR1 is SNHLY and CDR2 is FYNNEI. CDR3 length: 17 amino acids. CDR3 residues: CASSKGLVRGSYNEQFF. The DNA of the CDR3 is TGTGCCAGCAGTAAGGGACTAGTTAGGGGCTCCTACAATGAGCAGTTCTTC.

The DNA for the CDR3 is TGTGCCAGCAGCTTGTCCCGGGGGAACACCGGGGAGCTGTTTTTT. Translated: CASSLSRGNTGELFF. The chain links TRBV5-4 to TRBJ2-2; tentatively, D is TRBD2 (5 bases). Germline assignment: CDR1 SGHNT and CDR2 YYREEE (reference sequence). V was pared by 1 base and J by 1 base, with 8 bases between. CDR3 length equals 15 residues.

The CDR3 DNA reads TGTGCCAGCAGCTTAGATCGCGGAATCTACAATGAGCAGTTCTTC. This codes for CASSLDRGIYNEQFF. The rearrangement links TRBV11-2 to TRBJ2-1; the D is unclear. Trimming cost V 0 bases and J 3 bases, with 9 bases left between them. Germline V gives CDR1 SGHAT, CDR2 FQNNGV. This CDR3 comprises 15 residues. The full variable domain, completed using reference TRBV11-2 and TRBJ2-1, is EAGVAQSPRYKIIEKRQSVAFWCNPISGHATLYWYQQILGQGPKLLIQFQNNGVVDDSQLPKDRFSAERLKGVDSTLKIQPAKLEDSAVYLCASSLDRGIYNEQFFGPGTRLTVL.

The genes are TRBV2 and TRBJ2-7; 10 nucleotides agree with TRBD1. The V gene's germline CDR1 is SNHLY and CDR2 FYNNEI. The CDR3 loop spans 13 amino acids. V lost 4 bases to trimming and J lost 5 bases; unmatched junction nucleotides: 2. CDR3 sequence (DNA): TGTGCCAGCAGTGGGGACAGGGGAAACGAGCAGTACTTC. Its protein product is CASSGDRGNEQYF. Looking up the rest from reference TRBV2 and TRBJ2-7 gives the full variable domain: EPEVTQTPSHQVTQMGQEVILRCVPISNHLYFYWYRQILGQKVEFLVSFYNNEISEKSEIFDDQFSVERPDGSNFTLKIRSTKLEDSAMYFCASSGDRGNEQYFGPGTRLTVT.

Only one count was recorded for this clone. The chain couples TRBV6-1 to TRBJ2-5; 10 bases map to TRBD1. The DNA end is a closer match to TRBJ2-7, so the J assignment may be wrong. Per the germline V gene, CDR1 is MNHNS and CDR2 is SASEGT. The CDR3 totals 15 residues. The CDR3 bases are TGTGCCAGCAGTGCCAGACAGGGGGCCGCGTACGAGCAGTACTTC. This encodes CASSARQGAAYEQYF.

The genes are TRBV6-1 and TRBJ1-2, with 8 bases fitting TRBD1. With 8 bases clipped from V and 4 bases from J, the junction kept 12 bases outside the gene matches. The CDR3 covers 15 residues. CDR1 and CDR2 from the germline V gene are MNHNS and SASEGT. CDR3 in amino acids: CASCTSPGGIYGYTF. In DNA form, the CDR3 reads TGTGCCAGCTGCACGTCCCCAGGGGGCATCTATGGCTACACCTTC.

CDR3 sequence: CASSQRLAGVYEQYF. CDR3 nucleotide sequence: TGTGCCAGTAGCCAAAGACTAGCGGGAGTTTACGAGCAGTACTTC. The chain combines TRBV19 with TRBJ2-7, with 12 bases lining up with TRBD2. This CDR3 spans 15 amino acids. Per the germline V gene, CDR1 is LNHDA and CDR2 is SQIVND (reference sequence). Trimming at V came to 6 bases and at J to 4 bases, leaving 7 bases not matched to a gene.

This rearrangement joins TRBV19 to TRBJ1-2; D is unresolved. Germline CDR1 reads LNHDA; CDR2 reads SQIVND (reference sequence). CDR3 length: 16 amino acids. V gave up 6 bases and J gave up 3 bases, with 20 bases separating them. In nucleotides, the CDR3 is TGTGCCAGTAGGGCTGCCGCAGTGGGTGCGGACTATGGCTACACCTTC. It encodes CASRAAAVGADYGYTF. Full variable domain (outside the CDR3, taken from reference TRBV19 and TRBJ1-2): DGGITQSPKYLFRKEGQNVTLSCEQNLNHDAMYWYRQDPGQGLRLIYYSQIVNDFQKGDIAEGYSVSREKKESFPLTVTSAQKNPTAFYLCASRAAAVGADYGYTFGSGTRLTVV.

This chain joins TRBV2 and TRBJ1-5; D gene ambiguous. Germline V gene lookup returns CDR1 SNHLY and CDR2 FYNNEI. The V end lost 1 base, the J end lost 6 bases, and 4 bases lay between the germline ends. The CDR3 sequence is 12 residues long. CDR3 bases: TGTGCCAGCAGTGAAGTCAGTCAGCCCCAGCATTTT. Amino acids: CASSEVSQPQHF.

The rearrangement links TRBV29-1 to TRBJ2-1; 10 bases line up with TRBD2. In germline, CDR1 is SQVTM, CDR2 ANQGSEA. CDR3 length: 14 amino acids. V shed 5 bases, J shed 8 bases, and the junction held 9 bases outside the gene matches. The CDR3 is CSVPAAGGIDEQFF. As DNA, the CDR3 is TGCAGCGTTCCAGCAGCGGGAGGGATCGATGAGCAGTTCTTC.

This clone appeared once. The chain joins TRBV18 to TRBJ1-5; possible D gene TRBD1, 5 bases. The germline V gene encodes CDR1 KGHSH and CDR2 LQKENI. V lost 1 base, J lost 0 bases, and 13 bases lay in between. This CDR3 has 17 residues. As DNA, the CDR3 is TGTGCCAGCTCACCACGTTCGGGAGGGGATAGCAATCAGCCCCAGCATTTT. This encodes CASSPRSGGDSNQPQHF.